The 22 T cell receptor beta chains reported below all come from one sample, sequenced in a study of Graves' ophthalmopathy and Graves' hyperthyroidism. Amplifying from RNA transcripts, the study obtained TCR beta CDR3 regions. Scientists carried out first-round RT-PCR using HTBI primers and then a second-round multiplex PCR. Each CDR3 protein is one row after TCRdb ran MiXCR on the multiplex PCR reads. Of about 640,000 distinct CDR3 sequences in the sample, under 50% were seen once. Sequenced sample: peripheral blood. The receptor source for this set is an adult man with Graves' ophthalmopathy.

The genes are TRBV29-1 and TRBJ2-7; 9 bases align to TRBD1. V lost 3 bases and J lost 2; bases outside the gene matches: 5. CDR1 is SQVTM, CDR2 ANQGSEA, per germline. This CDR3 region has 14 residues. CDR3 DNA sequence: TGCAGCGTTGATGGGACAGGGCGGGCCTACGAGCAGTACTTC. This gives the protein CSVDGTGRAYEQYF.

This clonotype occurred once. V usage is TRBV29-1 and J usage is TRBJ2-7; weak D call: TRBD2 (6 bases). The germline V gene encodes CDR1 SQVTM and CDR2 ANQGSEA. The CDR3 contains 12 residues. V lost 4 bases and J 3 bases, leaving 10 bases between the germline ends. CDR3 protein: CSVGGTVYEQYF. In nucleotides, the CDR3 is TGCAGCGTTGGAGGGACTGTCTACGAGCAGTACTTC.

This clonotype was seen at least ten times. The V and J genes are TRBV7-2 and TRBJ1-2; 8 nucleotides align to TRBD1. CDR1 SGHTA and CDR2 FQGNSA come from the germline V gene. CDR3 length: 14 residues. The V gene end was trimmed by 5 bases and the J gene end by 9 bases; junction bases not matched to a gene: 11. CDR3 sequence (DNA): TGTGCCAGCAGCCAAGCGGTACAGGGGGATAGCTACACCTTC. Translating it yields CASSQAVQGDSYTF.

This clonotype was counted at least ten times. The rearrangement uses TRBV5-1 and TRBJ2-7; the D gene is possibly TRBD1 (6 bases). CDR1 and CDR2 (germline): SGHRS, YFSETQ. Trimming cost V 3 bases and J 2 bases, with 12 bases left between them. This CDR3 comprises 14 residues. CDR3 DNA sequence: TGCGCCAGCAGCTCCGGACAGACAACCTACGAGCAGTACTTC. Its translation is CASSSGQTTYEQYF. The entire variable domain, with the rest obtained from reference TRBV5-1 and TRBJ2-7, is as follows: KAGVTQTPRYLIKTRGQQVTLSCSPISGHRSVSWYQQTPGQGLQFLFEYFSETQRNKGNFPGRFSGRQFSNSRSEMNVSTLELGDSALYLCASSSGQTTYEQYFGPGTRLTVT.

This clonotype was detected ten times or more. The genes are TRBV19 and TRBJ1-5, with no clear D. The V gene's germline CDR1 is LNHDA and CDR2 SQIVND (reference sequence). Trimming stripped 5 bases from V and 4 bases from J, with 12 bases between. The CDR3 totals 14 residues. DNA of the CDR3: TGTGCCAGTAGTCCCGTTCCCATTAATCAGCCCCAGCATTTT. Protein product: CASSPVPINQPQHF.

This clonotype was seen a few times. V and J are TRBV11-2 and TRBJ2-7; D tentatively fits TRBD1 or TRBD2 (7 bases each). This CDR3 contains 17 residues. V was clipped by 6 bases and J by 0 bases, with 21 bases between them. Germline CDR1 is SGHAT and CDR2 is FQNNGV. CDR3 loop: CASSSGRGLAYSYEQYF. CDR3 nucleotides: TGTGCCAGCAGTTCGGGGAGGGGGCTAGCGTACTCCTACGAGCAGTACTTC.

This chain links TRBV20-1 with TRBJ2-7; TRBD2 matches at 9 bases. With V trimmed by 0 bases and J by 4 bases, 7 bases remained unmatched. This CDR3 contains 15 residues. The germline V gene encodes CDR1 DFQATT and CDR2 SNEGSKA (reference sequence). This CDR3 is CSARDVAGGGYEQYF. DNA for the CDR3: TGCAGTGCTAGAGATGTGGCGGGGGGGGGGTACGAGCAGTACTTC.

The chain uses TRBV9 and TRBJ1-4, with TRBD1 identical over 7 bases. The V segment lost 4 bases and the J segment 5 bases; nucleotides outside the gene matches: 17. The CDR3 runs 18 residues. CDR1 is SGDLS, CDR2 YYNGEE, per germline. The chain's CDR3 is CASSLAGGLGGLNEKLFF. The CDR3 coding sequence is TGTGCCAGCAGCTTAGCGGGCGGATTAGGGGGCCTAAATGAAAAACTGTTTTTT.

The genes are TRBV6-2 or TRBV6-3 and TRBJ2-6; D unresolved. V shed 7 bases and J shed 2 bases, with 12 bases lying between them. CDR1 MNHEY and CDR2 SVGEGT come from the germline V gene. This CDR3 has 15 amino acids. CDR3 amino acids: CASNTVNTGANVLTF. The CDR3 DNA reads as TGTGCCAGCAACACAGTGAACACTGGGGCCAACGTCCTGACTTTC.

This clonotype was seen ten or more times. This sequence joins TRBV24-1 and TRBJ1-2; no clear D. Germline V CDR1 and CDR2: KGHDR, SFDVKD. The CDR3 covers 14 residues. The V and J ends lost 4 bases and 7 bases respectively, with 15 bases between them. In DNA form, the CDR3 reads TGTGCCACCAGTGACCCTGAAAGGCAGGTTGGCTACACCTTC. It translates to CATSDPERQVGYTF.

On this clonotype itself: A much larger clone sits a single nucleotide away, making a read error possible. J is TRBJ1-6 and V is TRBV10-3; 8 positions match TRBD1. Trimming removed 4 bases from V and 7 bases from J; junction bases left unmatched: 9. Germline-derived CDR1 and CDR2 are ENHRY and SYGVKD. CDR3 size: 16 residues. The CDR3 DNA follows: TGTGCCATCAGTGCCAGGGTCCAGGGGGCGAATTCACCCCTCCACTTT. Protein sequence: CAISARVQGANSPLHF.

V and J are TRBV9 and TRBJ1-2, with a tentative D call TRBD1 (5 bases). Trimming pared 7 bases from V and 0 bases from J, leaving 19 bases between. The V gene's germline CDR1 is SGDLS and CDR2 YYNGEE. This CDR3 comprises 16 residues. CDR3 sequence reads: CASSPGRPGPNYGYTF. In nucleotides, the CDR3 is TGTGCCAGCTCACCGGGTCGCCCGGGGCCTAACTATGGCTACACCTTC.

This clonotype was seen more than once but under ten times. The gene calls are TRBV4-1 and TRBJ2-7, with D uncertain. The CDR3 covers 14 residues. Trimming cost V 1 base and J 6 bases, with 13 bases left between them. The germline CDR1 and CDR2 sequences are MGHRA and YSYEKL. DNA of the CDR3: TGCGCCAGCAGCCAAGGAAACGGGCCGAGCGAGCAGTACTTC. This codes for CASSQGNGPSEQYF.

This clonotype was detected many times. The chain links TRBV2 to TRBJ1-2; the D is unclear. This CDR3 is built from 13 residues. Germline values: CDR1 SNHLY, CDR2 FYNNEI. V dropped 6 bases and J dropped 7 bases, with 15 bases sitting between them. The CDR3 protein is CASRAGVAGGYTF. The CDR3 DNA reads as TGTGCCAGCAGGGCAGGTGTCGCGGGTGGCTACACCTTC.

This clonotype was recorded a few times. Germline and junction disagree at one end, which may indicate a read error. V gene TRBV10-3 combines with J gene TRBJ2-2; D uncertain. The CDR3 is 15 residues long. From germline, CDR1 is ENHRY and CDR2 SYGVKD. Written as DNA, the CDR3 is TGTGCCAGCAGTTACTCAGGTCAGAACACCGGGGAGCTGTTTTTT. Translating gives CASSYSGQNTGELFF.

This clonotype has at least ten counts. CDR3 sequence (DNA): TGCAGTGCTAGTGCCTCCGGGACAGGGGGCTATGGCTACACCTTC. It yields the protein CSASASGTGGYGYTF. The chain has TRBV20-1 and TRBJ1-2; 11 nucleotides match TRBD1. This CDR3 is built from 15 residues. Germline lookup yields CDR1 DFQATT and CDR2 SNEGSKA (reference sequence). Trimming at V came to 3 bases and at J to 4 bases, leaving 7 bases not matched to a gene.

This clonotype came up many times. The V gene is TRBV6-1, the J gene TRBJ2-7, with 10 bases identical to TRBD1. Germline assignment: CDR1 MNHNS and CDR2 SASEGT. The length of the CDR3 is 13 residues. Unmatched junction bases numbered 3, after V lost 3 bases and J lost 7 bases. The CDR3 DNA is TGTGCCAGCAGTGACGGACAGGGGGAAGAGCAGTACTTC. It codes for CASSDGQGEEQYF.

This clonotype showed up many times. CDR3 protein: CASSLGAVSPLHF. The CDR3, as DNA: TGTGCCAGCAGCTTGGGGGCAGTTTCACCCCTCCACTTT. This chain connects TRBV5-8 to TRBJ1-6; no reliable D call. From germline, CDR1 is SGHTS and CDR2 YDEGEE. Trimming cost V 0 bases and J 9 bases, with 7 bases left between them. The CDR3 consists of 13 residues. The variable domain in full, with the rest retrieved from reference TRBV5-8 and TRBJ1-6, is EAGVTQSPTHLIKTRGQQATLRCSPISGHTSVYWYQQALGLGLQFLLWYDEGEERNRGNFPPRFSGRQFPNYSSELNVNALELEDSALYLCASSLGAVSPLHFGNGTRLTVT.

This clonotype was observed at least ten times. The CDR3 is CATSDWLNTEAFF. Written as DNA, the CDR3 is TGTGCCACCAGTGATTGGCTGAACACTGAAGCTTTCTTT. The chain combines TRBV24-1 with TRBJ1-1; unclear D gene. The CDR3 has 13 amino acids. The V end lost 2 bases, the J end lost 0 bases, and 3 bases lay between the germline ends. Looked up from germline, CDR1 is KGHDR and CDR2 is SFDVKD.

There are many counts of this clonotype. V usage is TRBV6-6 and J usage is TRBJ1-2; TRBD1 might be the D (5 bases). Germline V lookup: CDR1 MNHNY, CDR2 SVGAGI (reference sequence). The CDR3 runs to 14 residues. The V end was cut by 2 bases, the J end by 3 bases, with 10 bases between. The CDR3, as DNA: TGTGCCAGCAGTTACCGCCGGGGGGACTATGGCTACACCTTC. Its translation is CASSYRRGDYGYTF.

This rearrangement joins TRBV5-1 to TRBJ1-1; a weak D match, TRBD1 (5 bases). The CDR3 has 16 amino acids. Germline lookup yields CDR1 SGHRS and CDR2 YFSETQ. V lost 3 bases, J lost 1 base, and 16 bases lay in between. CDR3 bases: TGCGCCAGCAGCTACCTCGGGGCGAGAGGGAACACTGAAGCTTTCTTT. This gives the protein CASSYLGARGNTEAFF.

This clonotype has at least ten counts. CDR3 loop: CSVEGGTGGTEAFF. The CDR3 DNA reads as TGCAGCGTTGAAGGGGGGACAGGGGGCACTGAAGCTTTCTTT. This chain connects TRBV29-1 to TRBJ1-1; 11 bases map to TRBD1. Germline V gives CDR1 SQVTM, CDR2 ANQGSEA. The CDR3 is 14 amino acids. Unmatched junction bases numbered 2, after V lost 1 base and J lost 4 bases.